The source of this TCR beta chain is a study of CD8 T cells in ankylosing spondylitis. TCRdb independently ran MiXCR on the 5' RACE reads; one entry per CDR3 protein. In the table there are roughly 700,000 distinct CDR3 sequences, around a fifth of which are singletons. This clonotype was seen repeatedly, ten times or more. The target antigen is unknown. Study-wide results and caveats: What appeared characteristic of ankylosing spondylitis blood was a TCR beta motif of fewer than ten highly homologous variants.

CDR3 length: 13 amino acids. The germline V gene has CDR1 SQVTM and CDR2 ANQGSEA. V was trimmed by 3 bases and J by 0 bases, leaving 8 bases between them. The source material was blood, either unsorted or a sorted T cell fraction (not recorded which). The chain recombines TRBV29-1 with TRBJ1-2, with D hard to call. The TCR comes from a male donor with ankylosing spondylitis. CDR3 bases: TGCAGCGTTGAGCACTACCCTAACTATGGCTACACCTTC. Translating it yields CSVEHYPNYGYTF.